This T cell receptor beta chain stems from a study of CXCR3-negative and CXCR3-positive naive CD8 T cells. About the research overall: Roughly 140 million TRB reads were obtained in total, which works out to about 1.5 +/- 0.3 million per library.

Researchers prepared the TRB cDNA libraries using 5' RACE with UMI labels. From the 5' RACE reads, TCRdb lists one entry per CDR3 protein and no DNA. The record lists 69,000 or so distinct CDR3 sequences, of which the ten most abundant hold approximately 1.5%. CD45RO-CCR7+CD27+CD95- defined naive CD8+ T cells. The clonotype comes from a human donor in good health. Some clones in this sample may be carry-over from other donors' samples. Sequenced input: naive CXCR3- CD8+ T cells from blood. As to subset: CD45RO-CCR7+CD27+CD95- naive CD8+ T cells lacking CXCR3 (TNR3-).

The CDR3: CASSPYTSGGREQYF. The gene calls are TRBV7-6 and TRBJ2-7; TCRdb indicates TRBD1, and absent DNA this call remains unverified. Per the germline V gene, CDR1 is SGHVS and CDR2 is FNYEAQ. The CDR3 has 15 residues.